These 20 T cell receptor beta chains came from one sample sequenced in a study of OX40 agonist ivuxolimab in advanced cancers. Profiled with immunoSEQ multiplex PCR; TCRdb holds only in-frame clones, not every one. The sample has tens of thousands of clones; 75% to 90% are singletons. The sample in question was CD4+ or CD8+ T cells sorted from blood, obtained in a trial of the OX40 agonist ivuxolimab. All receptors come from an adult with an advanced solid tumor such as melanoma, head and neck, liver or kidney cancer.

The chain links TRBV5-5 to TRBJ2-6; tentative D call: TRBD2 (6 bases). Germline CDR1 and CDR2: SGHKS and YYEKEE (reference sequence). The germline V and J ends were trimmed by 3 bases and 0 bases, with 13 bases remaining between them. This CDR3 spans 17 amino acids. CDR3 in DNA: TGTGCCAGCAGCTCCGCGGGGCCCCCCTCTGGGGCCAACGTCCTGACTTTC. This gives the protein CASSSAGPPSGANVLTF.

V is TRBV6-1 and J is TRBJ1-2; TRBD1 is a possible D gene (6 bases). Trimming pared 2 bases from V and 2 bases from J, leaving 15 bases between. The germline V gene has CDR1 MNHNS and CDR2 SASEGT. The CDR3 extends over 16 amino acids. This chain's CDR3 is CASSEWGGGQNYGYTF. DNA for the CDR3: TGTGCCAGCAGTGAATGGGGAGGGGGACAAAACTATGGCTACACCTTC.

The V gene is TRBV11-3, the J gene TRBJ2-7, with D perhaps TRBD2 (7 bases). Germline V gene sequence: CDR1 SGHNT, CDR2 YENEEA. V was shortened by 5 bases and J by 2 bases, with 13 bases between the two germline ends. The CDR3 is 14 amino acids. DNA of the CDR3: TGTGCCAGCAGCAAGGGGGGGGGCCCCTACGAGCAGTACTTC. Translated, it gives CASSKGGGPYEQYF.

The chain links TRBV20-1 to TRBJ2-7; D is unresolved. CDR1 DFQATT and CDR2 SNEGSKA come from the germline V gene (reference sequence). With 5 bases removed from V and 2 bases from J, the gap between germline ends came to 7 bases. The CDR3 covers 11 residues. Here the CDR3 reads CSAQTAYEQYF. The CDR3 bases are TGCAGTGCTCAGACCGCCTACGAGCAGTACTTC.

The genes are TRBV27 and TRBJ1-5; D may be TRBD1 (5 bases). Germline V CDR1 and CDR2: MNHEY, SMNVEV (reference sequence). The CDR3 covers 15 residues. Trimming pared 6 bases from V and 6 bases from J, leaving 18 bases between. The CDR3 DNA sequence: TGTGCCAGCAGGAGGGGATGGGGCGGGGGTCAGCCCCAGCATTTT. It specifies CASRRGWGGGQPQHF.

The chain has TRBV5-1 and TRBJ1-1; 8 bases map to TRBD1. Germline V gene data show CDR1 as SGHRS and CDR2 as YFSETQ. V lost 0 bases, J lost 7 bases, and 8 bases stayed unmatched. The CDR3 runs 15 residues. The CDR3 here is CASSLGDRLSDEAFF. The CDR3 DNA reads as TGCGCCAGCAGCTTGGGGGACAGGCTATCTGATGAAGCTTTCTTT.

This chain joins TRBV19 and TRBJ2-1; the match to TRBD2 covers 8 bases. The V and J ends lost 3 bases and 6 bases, in that order; junction bases with no gene match: 7. The V gene's germline CDR1 is LNHDA and CDR2 SQIVND (reference sequence). This CDR3 contains 15 residues. This CDR3 is CASSMSSGGLNEQFF. The CDR3 coding sequence is TGTGCCAGTAGTATGTCCAGCGGGGGACTCAATGAGCAGTTCTTC.

The chain couples TRBV7-3 to TRBJ2-3; unclear D gene. Per the germline V gene, CDR1 is SGHTA and CDR2 is FQGTGA. V lost 7 bases and J 4 bases, leaving 15 bases between the germline ends. The CDR3 is 14 residues long. The CDR3 DNA follows: TGTGCCAGCATGGGGTCTTCCCCCGCAGATACGCAGTATTTT. Translation: CASMGSSPADTQYF.

This clone was recorded once. The chain couples TRBV7-2 to TRBJ2-3; TRBD2 matches at 11 bases. The CDR3 is made up of 18 amino acids. V lost 4 bases, J lost 4 bases, and 13 bases stayed unmatched. CDR1 and CDR2 (germline): SGHTA, FQGNSA. In DNA form, the CDR3 reads TGTGCCAGCAGCTCTCAGCCAACTAGCGGGAGCCCGGCAGATACGCAGTATTTT. Translation: CASSSQPTSGSPADTQYF.

The J gene is TRBJ2-5, the V gene TRBV7-9; 8 nucleotides align to TRBD1. The CDR3 totals 14 residues. Unmatched junction bases numbered 4, after V lost 1 base and J lost 6 bases. Germline CDR1 SEHNR, CDR2 FQNEAQ (reference sequence). The DNA for the CDR3 is TGTGCCAGCAGCTTAGGACAGGGGCTAAAGACCCAGTACTTC. Translating it yields CASSLGQGLKTQYF.

Notes on this clone: The same CDR3 arises from other DNA sequences in this sample as well. The rearrangement links TRBV7-9 to TRBJ2-7, with no clear D. Trimming shortened V by 1 base and J by 5 bases, and 6 bases separated the two germline ends. Germline lookup yields CDR1 SEHNR and CDR2 FQNEAQ (reference sequence). The CDR3 loop spans 12 amino acids. The CDR3 DNA sequence: TGTGCCAGCAGCTTAGTGGGAAACGAGCAGTACTTC. It encodes CASSLVGNEQYF.

A single count supports this clone. The rearrangement links TRBV7-3 to TRBJ1-2, with D unresolved. Germline lookup yields CDR1 SGHTA and CDR2 FQGTGA. CDR3 length: 15 amino acids. Trimming took off 5 bases at V and 0 bases at J, with 13 bases between the two ends. CDR3 sequence (DNA): TGTGCCAGCAGCCCCTCTGGTACCGCTAACTATGGCTACACCTTC. Translation: CASSPSGTANYGYTF. Combining the CDR3 with reference TRBV7-3 and TRBJ1-2 gives the whole variable domain GAGVSQTPSNKVTEKGKYVELRCDPISGHTALYWYRQSLGQGPEFLIYFQGTGAADDSGLPNDRFFAVRPEGSVSTLKIQRTERGDSAVYLCASSPSGTANYGYTFGSGTRLTVV.

For the CDR3, the DNA is TGTGCCAGCACCGCAATAGGATCCCCACTCAAGCAGTACTTC. It yields the protein CASTAIGSPLKQYF. This chain connects TRBV9 to TRBJ2-7, with D hard to call. Trimming stripped 6 bases from V and 8 bases from J, with 21 bases between. Germline CDR1 and CDR2: SGDLS and YYNGEE. The CDR3 length is 14 residues.

In nucleotides, the CDR3 is TGTGCCAGCAGCCTAGGGACAACCGGAAACACCATATATTTT. This sequence encodes CASSLGTTGNTIYF. The chain joins TRBV28 to TRBJ1-3; possible D gene TRBD1, 6 bases. The germline V gene has CDR1 MDHEN and CDR2 SYDVKM. Trimming took off 6 bases at V and 4 bases at J, with 13 bases between the two ends. There are 14 residues in the CDR3.

V is TRBV6-6 and J is TRBJ2-1; tentative D call: TRBD2 (5 bases). Trimming left V 3 bases short and J 8 bases short, with 14 bases between. The CDR3 has 14 residues. Looked up from germline, CDR1 is MNHNY and CDR2 is SVGAGI (reference sequence). CDR3 sequence (DNA): TGTGCCAGCAGTTATCGGCGGGCGGTGGATGAGCAGTTCTTC. This codes for CASSYRRAVDEQFF.

The chain carries TRBV7-9 and TRBJ2-1; possibly TRBD1 for D (6 bases). V lost 5 bases, J lost 8 bases, and 10 bases lay in between. Germline-derived CDR1 and CDR2 are SEHNR and FQNEAQ (reference sequence). This CDR3 is built from 12 residues. The CDR3 bases are TGTGCCAGCAGCCAGACAGGAGATGAGCAGTTCTTC. Its protein is CASSQTGDEQFF.

The chain is built from TRBV9 and TRBJ2-1; 12 bases are a match to TRBD2. Germline CDR1 SGDLS, CDR2 YYNGEE. The CDR3 contains 16 residues. The junction had 11 bases not matched to a gene; V was cut back by 3 bases and J by 10 bases. In DNA form, the CDR3 reads TGTGCCAGCAGCGACCCGGGACTAGCGGGCCGGGGGGAGCAGTTCTTC. This codes for CASSDPGLAGRGEQFF.

This chain uses TRBV7-2 with TRBJ2-1, with D maybe TRBD2 (6 bases). Germline V lookup: CDR1 SGHTA, CDR2 FQGNSA. V was cut by 5 bases and J by 5 bases, with 16 bases left in between. The CDR3 spans 15 residues. The CDR3 protein is CASSTRRRGNNEQFF. CDR3 in DNA: TGTGCCAGCAGCACGAGGCGGAGGGGAAACAATGAGCAGTTCTTC. Based on the CDR3 plus reference TRBV7-2 and TRBJ2-1, the full variable domain is GAGVSQSPSNKVTEKGKDVELRCDPISGHTALYWYRQSLGQGLEFLIYFQGNSAPDKSGLPSDRFSAERTGGSVSTLTIQRTQQEDSAVYLCASSTRRRGNNEQFFGPGTRLTVL.

This clone was recorded once. This chain connects TRBV11-3 to TRBJ1-3, with a tentative D call TRBD1 (5 bases). Deletions cut 0 bases from V and 3 bases from J, with 18 bases between. Germline V gene data show CDR1 as SGHNT and CDR2 as YENEEA. The CDR3 is 18 amino acids. The CDR3 protein is CASSLDGGTGEIGNTIYF. CDR3 bases: TGTGCCAGCAGCTTAGATGGCGGGACGGGAGAAATTGGAAACACCATATATTTT.

The genes are TRBV7-2 and TRBJ2-5; D not certain. Germline V lookup: CDR1 SGHTA, CDR2 FQGNSA. The CDR3 spans 13 residues. V lost 5 bases and J lost 4, with 11 bases in between. CDR3 nucleotides: TGTGCCAGCAGCCTTAATTTTGGAGAGACCCAGTACTTC. Protein sequence: CASSLNFGETQYF.